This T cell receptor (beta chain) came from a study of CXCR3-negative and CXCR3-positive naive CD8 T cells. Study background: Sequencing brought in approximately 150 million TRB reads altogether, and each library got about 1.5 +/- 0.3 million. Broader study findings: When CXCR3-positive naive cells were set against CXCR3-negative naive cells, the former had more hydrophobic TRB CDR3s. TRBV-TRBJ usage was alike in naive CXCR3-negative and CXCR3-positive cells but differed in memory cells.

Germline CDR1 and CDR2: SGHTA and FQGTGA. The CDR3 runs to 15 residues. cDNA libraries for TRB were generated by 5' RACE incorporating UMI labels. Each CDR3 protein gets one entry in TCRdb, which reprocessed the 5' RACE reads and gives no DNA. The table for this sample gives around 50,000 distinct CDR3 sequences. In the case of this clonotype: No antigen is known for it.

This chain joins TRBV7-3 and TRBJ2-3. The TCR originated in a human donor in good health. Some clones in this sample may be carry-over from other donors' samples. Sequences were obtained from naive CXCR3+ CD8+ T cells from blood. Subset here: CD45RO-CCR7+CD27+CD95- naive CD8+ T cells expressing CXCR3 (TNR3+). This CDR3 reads CASSLSASSTDTQYF.